A selection of T cell receptor beta chains follows, all from one sample in a study of persistence of HIV-infected CD4 T cells. The repertoire was sequenced with immunoSEQ multiplex PCR; TCRdb's copy has only in-frame clones and lacks some. The sample yields 25,000 to 35,000 clones, 78% seen once. Their antigens are not known. The sample consisted of CD4+ T cells sorted from PBMCs after approximately 19-hour stimulation, taken from a patient who received antiretroviral therapy. These receptors were collected from an adult woman with HIV who was CMV-seropositive. The CDR3 runs from the conserved cysteine through the conserved F or W. Fields, in order: D gene, J gene, V gene, clone size, CDR3 protein, CDR3 DNA. D genes are given only for firm matches. Clone size, where shown, is once, few, many, or a class for clones that have expanded.

>NA|TRBJ1-5|TRBV10-3|NA
CAISKGDYSNQPQHF
TGTGCCATCAGCAAGGGCGATTATAGCAATCAGCCCCAGCATTTT
>TRBD1|TRBJ1-4|TRBV27|NA
CASSPRQGDTEKLFF
TGTGCCAGCAGTCCCCGACAGGGAGATACTGAAAAACTGTTTTTT
>TRBD1|TRBJ1-2|TRBV5-1|once
CASSESPRDRGGYTF
TGCGCCAGCAGCGAATCCCCCCGGGACAGGGGTGGCTACACCTTC
>NA|TRBJ2-2|TRBV24-1|NA
CATSGTPNTGELFF
TGTGCCACCTCCGGGACACCGAACACCGGGGAGCTGTTTTTT
>NA|TRBJ2-2|TRBV10-1|NA
CASSGPRGGSNTGELFF
TGCGCCAGCAGTGGGCCCCGTGGGGGGTCGAACACCGGGGAGCTGTTTTTT
>NA|TRBJ1-1|TRBV18|NA
CASSPDSRAGTEAFF
TGTGCCAGCTCACCAGATAGCAGGGCTGGCACTGAAGCTTTCTTT
>NA|TRBJ2-2|TRBV3-1/TRBV3-2|NA
CASSQRLVGGGGDTGELFF
TGTGCCAGCAGCCAAAGGCTTGTCGGCGGGGGCGGAGACACCGGGGAGCTGTTTTTT
>NA|TRBJ1-6|TRBV19|few
CASSIQARDSTIYNSPLHF
TGTGCCAGTAGTATCCAAGCCAGGGACTCAACTATCTATAATTCACCCCTCCACTTT
>NA|TRBJ1-1|TRBV29-1|NA
CSVGGMNTEAFF
TGCAGCGTTGGCGGGATGAACACTGAAGCTTTCTTT
>NA|TRBJ2-6|TRBV6-5|NA
CATRRVSGANVLTF
TGTGCCACTCGACGTGTCTCTGGGGCCAACGTCCTGACTTTC
>NA|TRBJ1-1|TRBV20-1|NA
CSAREGEQAFF
TGCAGTGCTAGAGAAGGGGAACAAGCTTTCTTT
>TRBD1|TRBJ2-5|TRBV15|NA
CATSKSPGTEETQYF
TGTGCCACCAGCAAATCCCCCGGGACAGAAGAGACCCAGTACTTC
>NA|TRBJ2-7|TRBV6-1|NA
CASSEPGKRGSYEQYF
TGTGCCAGCAGTGAACCCGGGAAACGGGGCTCCTACGAGCAGTACTTC
>NA|TRBJ1-4|TRBV29-1|NA
CSVVLPQGVGEKLFF
TGCAGCGTAGTTTTACCACAGGGTGTAGGGGAAAAACTGTTTTTT
>NA|TRBJ2-2|TRBV14|NA
CASSQEGRGTGELFF
TGTGCCAGCAGCCAAGAGGGTCGGGGAACCGGGGAGCTGTTTTTT
>NA|TRBJ1-1|TRBV15|NA
CATSRQASSTEAFF
TGTGCCACCAGCAGACAGGCAAGCAGCACTGAAGCTTTCTTT
>NA|TRBJ1-1|TRBV3-1/TRBV3-2|NA
CASSLGQNTEAFF
TGTGCCAGCAGCCTTGGACAGAACACTGAAGCTTTCTTT
>NA|TRBJ2-7|TRBV19|NA
CASSIGRGAYEQYF
TGTGCCAGTAGTATTGGCAGGGGAGCGTACGAGCAGTACTTC
>NA|TRBJ1-5|TRBV10-3|NA
CAISEKGSNQPQHF
TGTGCCATCAGTGAAAAGGGGAGCAATCAGCCCCAGCATTTT
>TRBD2|TRBJ2-5|TRBV7-6|NA
CASSPSPLAGVGSQYF
TGTGCCAGCAGCCCTAGCCCACTAGCGGGGGTGGGGAGCCAGTACTTC
>TRBD1|TRBJ2-3|TRBV9|NA
CASSVGDRGLADTQYF
TGTGCCAGCAGCGTGGGCGACAGGGGGCTTGCAGATACGCAGTATTTT
>NA|TRBJ1-2|TRBV12-3/TRBV12-4|NA
CASSLTGYGYTF
TGTGCCAGCAGTTTAACAGGTTATGGCTACACCTTC
>TRBD2|TRBJ2-3|TRBV14|NA
CASSQLAGGSRTQYF
TGTGCCAGCAGCCAGCTAGCGGGGGGTTCGAGGACGCAGTATTTT
>NA|TRBJ1-5|TRBV27|NA
CASSSFLNQPQHF
TGTGCCAGCAGTTCATTTCTCAATCAGCCCCAGCATTTT
>NA|TRBJ1-1|TRBV6-5|few
CASSYRQAGANTEAFF
TGTGCCAGCAGTTACCGACAGGCCGGCGCGAACACTGAAGCTTTCTTT
>NA|TRBJ1-2|TRBV4-1|NA
CASSQDGAHNYGYTF
TGCGCCAGCAGCCAAGACGGAGCTCATAACTATGGCTACACCTTC
>NA|TRBJ2-6|TRBV12-3/TRBV12-4|NA
CASSSSGANVLTF
TGTGCCAGCAGTTCATCTGGGGCCAACGTCCTGACTTTC
>NA|TRBJ2-3|TRBV5-1|NA
CASSSRGSPTDTQYF
TGCGCCAGCAGCTCGAGGGGATCCCCCACAGATACGCAGTATTTT
>TRBD1|TRBJ1-2|TRBV27|NA
CGTGGGTF
TGTGGGACAGGGGGCGGGACCTTC
>TRBD1|TRBJ2-5|TRBV2|NA
CASIRQGAKQETQYF
TGTGCCAGCATTCGTCAGGGGGCGAAACAAGAGACCCAGTACTTC
>NA|TRBJ1-1|TRBV9|NA
CASSVASGTRNTEAFF
TGTGCCAGCAGCGTAGCGTCCGGGACGCGGAACACTGAAGCTTTCTTT
>TRBD1|TRBJ1-1|TRBV10-1|few
CASGRQGTEAFF
TGCGCCAGCGGGAGACAGGGGACTGAAGCTTTCTTT
>NA|TRBJ1-5|TRBV15|NA
CATSRPFGPQHF
TGTGCCACCAGCAGACCGTTCGGGCCCCAGCATTTT
>NA|TRBJ1-1|TRBV19|few
CASNGGQSLEAFF
TGTGCCAGTAATGGAGGGCAGAGCCTTGAAGCTTTCTTT
>NA|TRBJ1-2|TRBV5-6|NA
CASSLVGGGYGYTF
TGTGCCAGCAGCTTAGTTGGAGGCGGCTATGGCTACACCTTC
>NA|TRBJ1-2|TRBV7-3|few
CASSLGGTDYGYTF
TGTGCCAGCAGCTTAGGTGGGACGGACTATGGCTACACCTTC
>NA|TRBJ2-6|TRBV7-3|NA
CASSLSVPSVSSGANVLTF
TGTGCCAGCAGCTTATCAGTCCCGTCTGTTAGCTCTGGGGCCAACGTCCTGACTTTC